Listed below are T cell receptor beta chains from one sample, sequenced in a study of OX40 agonist ivuxolimab in advanced cancers. The method was immunoSEQ multiplex PCR; TCRdb's version includes in-frame clones alone and lacks a portion of them. The sample carries about 120,000 clones, 80% to 90% recorded once. The sequences come from CD4+ or CD8+ T cells sorted from blood, collected in a trial of the OX40 agonist ivuxolimab. The receptors shown here come from an adult with an advanced solid tumor such as melanoma, head and neck, liver or kidney cancer. CDR3s include the opening cysteine and the closing phenylalanine or tryptophan. Each record gives: V gene, CDR3 protein.

V gene: TRBV28
CDR3 protein: CASRGRDRGRKYSNQPQHF

V gene: TRBV7-8
CDR3 protein: CASSLPLGQGAREDGYTF

V gene: TRBV7-2
CDR3 protein: CASSPGLAAYNEQFF

V gene: TRBV2
CDR3 protein: CASSQGEKGHEQYF

V gene: TRBV18
CDR3 protein: CASSPILKRDGYTF

V gene: TRBV19
CDR3 protein: CASTGGRGSETQYF

V gene: TRBV5-4
CDR3 protein: CASSFGTVALLQYF

V gene: TRBV9
CDR3 protein: CASSVDSYGYTF

V gene: TRBV18
CDR3 protein: CASSPVRGLIAGEQYF

V gene: TRBV10-1
CDR3 protein: CASSEFSPEQFF

V gene: TRBV7-7
CDR3 protein: CASSRQGAWETQYF

V gene: TRBV9
CDR3 protein: CAPQPQHF

V gene: TRBV10-3
CDR3 protein: CAISERGETQYF

V gene: TRBV28
CDR3 protein: CASISFNYEQYF

V gene: TRBV5-6
CDR3 protein: CASSFLGQPATNEKLFF

V gene: TRBV9
CDR3 protein: CASSVAGQGIGGYTF

V gene: TRBV7-2
CDR3 protein: CASSSTLGYGYTF

V gene: TRBV19
CDR3 protein: CASSVGDNSPLHF

V gene: TRBV4-3
CDR3 protein: CASSQDVGSTGYNSPLHF

V gene: TRBV28
CDR3 protein: CASSSPSAGGTDTQYF

V gene: TRBV6-5
CDR3 protein: CASSYLTRDTQYF

V gene: TRBV6-1
CDR3 protein: CASSATSGVDTQYF

V gene: TRBV7-9
CDR3 protein: CASSLGDRVSYGYTF

V gene: TRBV7-8
CDR3 protein: CASSARLTGELFF

V gene: TRBV19
CDR3 protein: CATTEAPGAHNSPLHF

V gene: TRBV7-7
CDR3 protein: CASSQIGHGDYGYTF

V gene: TRBV27
CDR3 protein: CASSLSSYYGYTF

V gene: TRBV25-1
CDR3 protein: CASSVRTGNEKLFF

V gene: TRBV10-3
CDR3 protein: CAISDRGGRADTQYF

V gene: TRBV6-4
CDR3 protein: CASSGSGTGTFGELFF

V gene: TRBV7-3
CDR3 protein: CASSLIGTSGGDEQFF

V gene: TRBV7-2
CDR3 protein: CASSPGTGINQPQHF

V gene: TRBV7-7
CDR3 protein: CASSLGGTGRGNEQFF

V gene: TRBV28
CDR3 protein: CASSSPGGGPANSPLHF